The rows below give T cell receptor beta chains drawn from one sample of a study of CD8 T cells in Susac syndrome. Each CDR3 protein is one row after TCRdb ran MiXCR on the immunoSEQ multiplex PCR reads. The sample lists 150,000 to 200,000 distinct CDR3 sequences, 85% to 95% occurring once. The sequencing input was CD4+ T cells from PBMCs. The receptors derive from a human donor in good health. CDR3s include the opening cysteine and the closing phenylalanine or tryptophan. Fields, in order: CDR3 protein, CDR3 DNA, V gene, D gene, clone size, J gene. The D gene is left open where the match is weak. The size entry is marked missing in some rows and otherwise reads once, few, many or a size class.

CDR3: CASSLGQTSTDTQYF; DNA: TGCGCCAGCAGCTTGGGACAGACCAGCACAGATACGCAGTATTTT; V: TRBV5-1; D: NA; size: NA; J: TRBJ2-3
CDR3: CASSQGQGPQPQHF; DNA: TGTGCCAGCAGCCAAGGACAGGGCCCTCAGCCCCAGCATTTT; V: TRBV3-1; D: TRBD1; size: NA; J: TRBJ1-5
CDR3: CASSAPQGAPGELFF; DNA: TGCGCCAGCAGCGCGCCACAGGGGGCGCCCGGGGAGCTGTTTTTT; V: TRBV5-1; D: TRBD1; size: once; J: TRBJ2-2
CDR3: CASSLGGSRAGANVLTF; DNA: TGTGCCAGCAGTTTAGGTGGTTCCAGGGCTGGGGCCAACGTCCTGACTTTC; V: TRBV12-3/TRBV12-4; D: NA; size: NA; J: TRBJ2-6
CDR3: CSASSQGVRGYTF; DNA: TGCAGTGCTAGTAGTCAGGGGGTACGGGGCTACACCTTC; V: TRBV20-1; D: TRBD1; size: NA; J: TRBJ1-2
CDR3: CSATRTQEAFF; DNA: TGCAGCGCCACCAGGACGCAGGAGGCTTTCTTT; V: TRBV29-1; D: NA; size: NA; J: TRBJ1-1
CDR3: CSVEGTDLRGYTF; DNA: TGCAGCGTTGAAGGGACAGATCTTCGGGGCTACACCTTC; V: TRBV29-1; D: NA; size: once; J: TRBJ1-2
CDR3: CASSYMRQGNSPLHF; DNA: TGTGCCAGCAGTTACATGAGACAGGGAAATTCACCCCTCCACTTT; V: TRBV6-5; D: TRBD1; size: NA; J: TRBJ1-6
CDR3: CASSLRSYEQYF; DNA: TGTGCCAGCAGCTTAAGGTCCTACGAGCAGTACTTC; V: TRBV13; D: NA; size: few; J: TRBJ2-7
CDR3: CASRKTSGNTIYF; DNA: TGTGCCAGTCGGAAAACCTCTGGAAACACCATATATTTT; V: TRBV19; D: NA; size: NA; J: TRBJ1-3
CDR3: CASSPFRGESNQPQHF; DNA: TGTGCCAGCAGCCCTTTTAGGGGGGAAAGCAATCAGCCCCAGCATTTT; V: TRBV7-8; D: NA; size: NA; J: TRBJ1-5
CDR3: CSARAGGSGTEAFF; DNA: TGCAGTGCTAGAGCAGGGGGCTCAGGGACTGAAGCTTTCTTT; V: TRBV20-1; D: TRBD1; size: NA; J: TRBJ1-1
CDR3: CASRVIRTGRNFPEAFF; DNA: TGTGCCAGCAGAGTTATACGGACAGGAAGGAATTTCCCTGAAGCTTTCTTT; V: TRBV2; D: TRBD1; size: NA; J: TRBJ1-1
CDR3: CASSSTGFSGNTIYF; DNA: TGTGCCAGCAGCTCGACGGGATTCTCTGGAAACACCATATATTTT; V: TRBV13; D: NA; size: NA; J: TRBJ1-3
CDR3: CASSVHTGELFF; DNA: TGTGCCAGCAGTGTCCACACCGGGGAGCTGTTTTTT; V: TRBV2; D: NA; size: NA; J: TRBJ2-2
CDR3: CASSTTLTEFYEQYF; DNA: TGTGCCAGTAGTACCACCCTGACGGAATTCTACGAGCAGTACTTC; V: TRBV19; D: NA; size: NA; J: TRBJ2-7
CDR3: CASSLWRKETQYF; DNA: TGTGCCAGTAGTCTTTGGAGGAAAGAGACCCAGTACTTC; V: TRBV19; D: NA; size: NA; J: TRBJ2-5
CDR3: CASSRTVGNTIYF; DNA: TGTGCCAGCAGTCGGACAGTTGGAAACACCATATATTTT; V: TRBV27; D: NA; size: NA; J: TRBJ1-3
CDR3: CASSLGTSGEKLFF; DNA: TGTGCCAGCAGCTTAGGGACAAGTGGCGAAAAACTGTTTTTT; V: TRBV7-9; D: NA; size: NA; J: TRBJ1-4
CDR3: CASSEARWGAAAFF; DNA: TGTGCCAGCAGTGAAGCGCGATGGGGGGCTGCTGCTTTCTTT; V: TRBV2; D: NA; size: NA; J: TRBJ1-1
CDR3: CSAPAWGYGYTF; DNA: TGCAGTGCCCCGGCCTGGGGCTATGGCTACACCTTC; V: TRBV20-1; D: NA; size: NA; J: TRBJ1-2
CDR3: CASEKQENYGYTF; DNA: TGTGCCAGTGAAAAACAGGAGAACTATGGCTACACCTTC; V: TRBV12-3/TRBV12-4; D: NA; size: NA; J: TRBJ1-2
CDR3: CSATSGEETQYF; DNA: TGCAGTGCTACTAGCGGGGAAGAGACCCAGTACTTC; V: TRBV20-1; D: TRBD2; size: NA; J: TRBJ2-5
CDR3: CASSQGAEETQYF; DNA: TGCGCCAGCAGCCAGGGAGCGGAGGAGACCCAGTACTTC; V: TRBV4-1; D: NA; size: NA; J: TRBJ2-5
CDR3: CASSLAGLAGGYQYF; DNA: TGTGCCAGCAGCTTAGCCGGACTAGCGGGGGGATATCAGTACTTC; V: TRBV7-8; D: TRBD2; size: NA; J: TRBJ2-4
CDR3: CASSRQGANTEAFF; DNA: TGTGCCAGCAGTCGACAGGGGGCGAACACTGAAGCTTTCTTT; V: TRBV12-3/TRBV12-4; D: TRBD1; size: NA; J: TRBJ1-1
CDR3: CASSTGVGQGSYGYTF; DNA: TGTGCCAGCTCAACAGGTGTGGGACAGGGGAGCTATGGCTACACCTTC; V: TRBV18; D: TRBD1; size: NA; J: TRBJ1-2
CDR3: CASSSSAAGTEAFF; DNA: TGCGCCAGCAGCTCCTCGGCGGCGGGCACTGAAGCTTTCTTT; V: TRBV5-1; D: NA; size: NA; J: TRBJ1-1
CDR3: CSASAGRDTQYF; DNA: TGCAGTGCTAGTGCGGGGAGGGATACGCAGTATTTT; V: TRBV20-1; D: NA; size: NA; J: TRBJ2-3
CDR3: CASSETGPGQGGKETQYF; DNA: TGTGCCAGCAGTGAAACGGGGCCGGGACAGGGAGGGAAAGAGACCCAGTACTTC; V: TRBV6-1; D: TRBD1; size: NA; J: TRBJ2-5
CDR3: CASRLRTDRSYEQYF; DNA: TGTGCCAGCAGACTTCGGACGGACCGTTCCTACGAGCAGTACTTC; V: TRBV21-1; D: NA; size: NA; J: TRBJ2-7
CDR3: CASSGSADTQYF; DNA: TGTGCCAGCAGCGGGAGCGCAGATACGCAGTATTTT; V: TRBV9; D: NA; size: NA; J: TRBJ2-3
CDR3: CASSQEIGYGYTF; DNA: TGTGCCAGCAGCCAAGAGATTGGGTATGGCTACACCTTC; V: TRBV14; D: NA; size: NA; J: TRBJ1-2
CDR3: CSARLRDSTHTF; DNA: TGCAGTGCTAGATTGAGGGACTCAACCCACACCTTC; V: TRBV20-1; D: NA; size: NA; J: TRBJ1-2
CDR3: CASSYGQALMNTEAFF; DNA: TGTGCCAGCAGTTACGGCCAGGCCCTCATGAACACTGAAGCTTTCTTT; V: TRBV6-5; D: NA; size: once; J: TRBJ1-1
CDR3: CSAIGGASFGTQYF; DNA: TGCAGTGCTATCGGCGGGGCCTCGTTTGGGACCCAGTACTTC; V: TRBV20-1; D: NA; size: NA; J: TRBJ2-5
CDR3: CASSPYSDTQYF; DNA: TGTGCCAGCAGCCCTTATTCCGATACGCAGTATTTT; V: TRBV7-2; D: NA; size: NA; J: TRBJ2-3
CDR3: CASSYRDGSTDTQYF; DNA: TGTGCCAGCAGTTACCGGGACGGCAGCACAGATACGCAGTATTTT; V: TRBV6-5; D: NA; size: NA; J: TRBJ2-3
CDR3: CASSDMTAAANEKLFF; DNA: TGTGCCAGCTCCGACATGACGGCCGCGGCTAATGAAAAACTGTTTTTT; V: TRBV18; D: NA; size: once; J: TRBJ1-4
CDR3: CATSRVSYLETQYF; DNA: TGTGCCACCAGTCGAGTGAGCTACCTGGAGACCCAGTACTTC; V: TRBV15; D: NA; size: NA; J: TRBJ2-5